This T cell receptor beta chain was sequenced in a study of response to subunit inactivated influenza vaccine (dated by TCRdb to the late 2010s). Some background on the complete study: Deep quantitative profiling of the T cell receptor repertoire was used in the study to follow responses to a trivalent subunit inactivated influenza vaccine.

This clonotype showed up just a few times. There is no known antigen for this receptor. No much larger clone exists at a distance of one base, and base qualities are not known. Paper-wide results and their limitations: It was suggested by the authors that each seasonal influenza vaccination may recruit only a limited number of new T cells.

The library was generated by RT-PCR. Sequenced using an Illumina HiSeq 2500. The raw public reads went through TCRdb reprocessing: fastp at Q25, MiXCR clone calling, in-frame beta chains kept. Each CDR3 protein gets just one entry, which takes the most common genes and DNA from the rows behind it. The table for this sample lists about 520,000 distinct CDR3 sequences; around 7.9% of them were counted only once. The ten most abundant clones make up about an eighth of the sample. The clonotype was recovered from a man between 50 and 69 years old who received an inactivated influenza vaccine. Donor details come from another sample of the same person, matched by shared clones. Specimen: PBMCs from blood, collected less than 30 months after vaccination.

The CDR3 here reads CASSQAITSNQPQHF. Read as DNA, the sequence is TGCGCCAGCAGCCAAGCTATTACTAGCAATCAGCCCCAGCATTTT. The chain is assembled from TRBV4-1 and TRBJ1-5, with the D segment identity uncertain. The CDR3 spans 15 residues, from the cysteine through the phenylalanine. The entry retains the CDR3 DNA only, 45 bases that are in frame from base 1. Taken from the germline V gene, the CDR1 and CDR2 loops are MGHRA and YSYEKL. V is cut by 1 base and J by 0 bases, and the space between the germline ends is 7 bases.